A selection of T cell receptor beta chains follows, all from one sample in a study of blood T cell repertoires in COVID-19. The method was immunoSEQ multiplex PCR; TCRdb's version includes in-frame clones alone and lacks a portion of them. Among roughly 290,000 clones listed, around 81% were seen once. Sequenced: peripheral blood. The receptors derive from a woman between 45 and 65 years old with active or convalescent COVID-19. Both conserved end residues are part of each CDR3. A D gene is named only where the DNA matches it firmly. Size values are once, few and many counts, or a class for expanded clones, and some rows have none.

J: TRBJ2-5
D: NA
V: TRBV15
size: NA
DNA: TGTGCCACCAGCAGGGGAGTCGAGACCCAGTACTTC
CDR3: CATSRGVETQYF

J: TRBJ2-6
D: NA
V: TRBV4-1
size: NA
DNA: TGCGCCAGCTCCCCTCGACCACAGGACGCTGGGGCCAACGTCCTGACTTTC
CDR3: CASSPRPQDAGANVLTF

J: TRBJ1-2
D: NA
V: TRBV5-5
size: NA
DNA: TGTGCCAGCAGCTTTGGAATAGCAAACTATGGCTACACCTTC
CDR3: CASSFGIANYGYTF

J: TRBJ2-1
D: TRBD2
V: TRBV27
size: once
DNA: TGTGCCAGCAGTTTCCTAGCAGCCTCGTGGGGGGGTGATAGCTCCTACAATGAGCAGTTCTTC
CDR3: CASSFLAASWGGDSSYNEQFF

J: TRBJ2-7
D: NA
V: TRBV12-3/TRBV12-4
size: NA
DNA: TGTGCCAGCAGTCAACTTTTCTACGAGCAGTACTTC
CDR3: CASSQLFYEQYF

J: TRBJ1-3
D: NA
V: TRBV7-8
size: NA
DNA: TGTGCCAGCAGCTTATCCAGGTTCGCCTCTGGAAACACCATATATTTT
CDR3: CASSLSRFASGNTIYF

J: TRBJ2-7
D: NA
V: TRBV12-3/TRBV12-4
size: NA
DNA: TGTGCCAGCAGTCTAGGTGGGGGGTACGAGCAGTACTTC
CDR3: CASSLGGGYEQYF

J: TRBJ2-1
D: TRBD2
V: TRBV29-1
size: NA
DNA: TGCAGCGCCTCCGGGACTAGGAATGAGCAGTTCTTC
CDR3: CSASGTRNEQFF

J: TRBJ2-3
D: TRBD1
V: TRBV19
size: NA
DNA: TGTGCCAGTAGTCCTCCCGGGACAGGGGGCCCCACAGATACGCAGTATTTT
CDR3: CASSPPGTGGPTDTQYF

J: TRBJ2-1
D: TRBD2
V: TRBV7-9
size: NA
DNA: TGTGCCAGCATATTGGGGGGGGAGAGTACCGCCAATGAGCAGTTCTTC
CDR3: CASILGGESTANEQFF

J: TRBJ2-3
D: TRBD2
V: TRBV19
size: NA
DNA: TGTGCCAGTAGTATTTTACTAGCGGCTAGCACAGATACGCAGTATTTT
CDR3: CASSILLAASTDTQYF

J: TRBJ1-2
D: TRBD1
V: TRBV29-1
size: NA
DNA: TGCAGCGTGGGACAGGTCGGTGGCTACACCTTC
CDR3: CSVGQVGGYTF

J: TRBJ1-2
D: NA
V: TRBV7-8
size: once
DNA: TGTGCCAGCAGCTTAAGCAGGGTGTCTAACTATGGCTACACCTTC
CDR3: CASSLSRVSNYGYTF

J: TRBJ2-7
D: NA
V: TRBV19
size: NA
DNA: TGTGCCAGTAGTGCCCGGGTTCCAACGCCCCGCGAGCAGTACTTC
CDR3: CASSARVPTPREQYF